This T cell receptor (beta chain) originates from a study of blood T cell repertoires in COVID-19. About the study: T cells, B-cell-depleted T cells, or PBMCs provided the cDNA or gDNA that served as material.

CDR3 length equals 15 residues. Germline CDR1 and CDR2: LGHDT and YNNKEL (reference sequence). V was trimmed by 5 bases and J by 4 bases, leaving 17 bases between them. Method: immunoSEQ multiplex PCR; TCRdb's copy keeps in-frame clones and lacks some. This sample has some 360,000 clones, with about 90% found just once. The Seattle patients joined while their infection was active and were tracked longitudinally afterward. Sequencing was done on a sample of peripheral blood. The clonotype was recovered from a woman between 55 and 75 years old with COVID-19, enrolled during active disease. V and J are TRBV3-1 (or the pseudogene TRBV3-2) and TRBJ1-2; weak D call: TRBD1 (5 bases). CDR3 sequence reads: CASSFRATGGYGYTF. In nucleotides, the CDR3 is TGTGCCAGCAGCTTTAGAGCGACCGGGGGCTATGGCTACACCTTC.